The rows below give T cell receptor beta chains drawn from one sample of a study of T-cell memory formation after mild COVID-19. TCRdb fed the 5' RACE reads into MiXCR, producing one record per CDR3 protein. Of 100,000 to 140,000 distinct CDR3 sequences listed, approximately 14% are singletons. The sequencing input was PBMCs or a T cell subset sorted from them (not recorded which). Source of these receptors: a man in his late teens or twenties who had mild COVID-19 (a few samples of this study predate the infection). Cell type and time point are not known. Both conserved end residues are part of each CDR3. D genes are given only for firm matches. Clone size is stated in some rows and not others, as once, few, many or a class when expanded.

>17|TRBV9|few|TRBJ2-1|TRBD2
CASSVENGGAAYNEQFF
TGTGCCAGCAGCGTGGAGAACGGGGGGGCAGCCTACAATGAGCAGTTCTTC
>16|TRBV27|NA|TRBJ1-2|TRBD1
CASSADPQGADYGYTF
TGTGCCAGCAGTGCCGACCCCCAGGGGGCGGACTATGGCTACACCTTC
>15|TRBV5-1|NA|TRBJ1-5|TRBD1
CASSLGGQSYQPQHF
TGCGCCAGCAGCTTGGGGGGACAGAGTTATCAGCCCCAGCATTTT
>13|TRBV6-1|NA|TRBJ1-2|NA
CASRITGNYGYTF
TGTGCCAGCAGAATTACAGGGAACTATGGCTACACCTTC
>14|TRBV28|NA|TRBJ1-2|NA
CASSLREQNYGYTF
TGTGCCAGCAGTTTACGTGAGCAAAACTATGGCTACACCTTC
>14|TRBV29-1|few|TRBJ2-2|TRBD1
CSAGQGMNTGELFF
TGCAGCGCAGGACAGGGGATGAACACCGGGGAGCTGTTTTTT
>14|TRBV11-1|few|TRBJ1-2|NA
CASSHTTVFYGYTF
TGTGCCAGCAGCCACACGACAGTTTTTTATGGCTACACCTTC
>16|TRBV9|once|TRBJ1-4|TRBD1
CASSGGTGTIAEKLFF
TGTGCCAGCAGCGGGGGGACAGGGACCATCGCGGAAAAACTGTTTTTT
>16|TRBV4-3|few|TRBJ2-5|NA
CASSQYGREVWETQYF
TGCGCCAGCAGCCAATACGGCAGGGAGGTGTGGGAGACCCAGTACTTC
>17|TRBV6-6|few|TRBJ1-2|TRBD1
CASSYGTGGADDYGYTF
TGTGCCAGCAGTTACGGGACAGGGGGCGCAGATGACTATGGCTACACCTTC
>12|TRBV11-3|NA|TRBJ2-3|NA
CASRLTTDTQYF
TGTGCCAGCAGACTAACTACAGATACGCAGTATTTT
>16|TRBV5-1|NA|TRBJ1-1|NA
CASSLAERGINTEAFF
TGCGCCAGCAGCTTGGCCGAGAGGGGTATCAACACTGAAGCTTTCTTT
>16|TRBV4-2|many|TRBJ2-3|TRBD2
CASSQDQGLGADTQYF
TGTGCCAGCAGCCAAGATCAGGGACTAGGCGCAGATACGCAGTATTTT